One and the same sample provided the 7 T cell receptor beta chains below, sequenced in a study of T-cell reconstitution after alpha-beta-depleted transplantation in children. Preparation of the TCRbeta library was carried out with unique molecular identifiers. TCRdb itself ran the PCR reads through MiXCR, one entry per CDR3 protein. The top ten hold under 30% of the sample, which has about 400,000 distinct CDR3 sequences, 15% to 20% seen once. The sequencing used PBMCs, mostly from graft donor cells, collected 360 days after TCRalphabeta/CD19-depleted stem cell transplant. The source is a boy in the first two years of life who had a stem cell transplant for Wiskott-Aldrich syndrome, so the T cells may come from the graft donor.

The rearrangement uses TRBV4-1 and TRBJ2-7; maybe TRBD2 (7 bases). Trimming stripped 3 bases from V and 6 bases from J, with 18 bases between. Germline CDR1 is MGHRA and CDR2 is YSYEKL. The CDR3 sequence is 15 residues long. CDR3 bases: TGCGCCAGCAGCCATCACGGGGGGCAAGGAGTCGAGCAGTACTTC. It is translated as CASSHHGGQGVEQYF.

The genes are TRBV10-3 and TRBJ2-3; no clear D gene. Per germline, CDR1 ENHRY and CDR2 SYGVKD. Trimming took 3 bases from V and 3 from J, leaving 4 bases between them. This CDR3 is 12 amino acids long. CDR3 DNA: TGTGCCATCAGTGATCAAACAGATACGCAGTATTTT. This encodes CAISDQTDTQYF.

This clonotype was counted only a few times. The chain has TRBV6-5 and TRBJ2-5, with 10 bases that match TRBD2. Unmatched junction bases numbered 4, after V lost 4 bases and J lost 2 bases. The CDR3 runs to 15 residues. CDR1 MNHEY and CDR2 SVGAGI come from the germline V gene. In nucleotides, the CDR3 is TGTGCCAGCAGTTCCTTAGCGGGAGGTCAAGAGACCCAGTACTTC. Its protein product is CASSSLAGGQETQYF.

This clonotype was detected a few times. The chain is built from TRBV5-1 and TRBJ1-1; D ambiguous. V was clipped by 2 bases and J by 1 base, with 6 bases between them. Germline CDR1 reads SGHRS; CDR2 reads YFSETQ. This CDR3 is built from 13 residues. The CDR3 DNA follows: TGCGCCAGCAGCTTCAGGTCGAACACTGAAGCTTTCTTT. Protein: CASSFRSNTEAFF.

CDR3 region: CASSPSRLITDTQYF. DNA of the CDR3: TGTGCCAGCAGCCCCTCGAGACTCATAACAGATACGCAGTATTTT. The V gene is TRBV7-9, the J gene TRBJ2-3; no clear D gene. Trimming removed 5 bases at V and 3 bases at J, with 15 bases between. Germline loops: CDR1 SEHNR, CDR2 FQNEAQ (reference sequence). CDR3 size: 15 residues.

This clonotype was seen more than once but under ten times. The chain employs TRBV5-1 and TRBJ2-3; unclear D gene. The V gene's germline CDR1 is SGHRS and CDR2 YFSETQ. This CDR3 is built from 15 residues. V was pared by 2 bases and J by 5 bases, with 15 bases between. CDR3 coding DNA: TGCGCCAGCAGCTTCGTCGGGCCGCCCCAAGATACGCAGTATTTT. It specifies CASSFVGPPQDTQYF.

CDR3 sequence: CATAGGYQETQYF. The CDR3 DNA sequence: TGTGCCACCGCCGGGGGGTACCAAGAGACCCAGTACTTC. The V call is TRBV10-3, the J call TRBJ2-5, with 7 positions matching TRBD2. Germline CDR1 reads ENHRY; CDR2 reads SYGVKD. The trim removed 10 bases at V and 0 bases at J, leaving 5 bases unmatched. This CDR3 contains 13 residues.